What follows are 25 T cell receptor beta chains derived from one specimen sequenced in a study of blood T cell repertoires in COVID-19. Measured with immunoSEQ multiplex PCR; TCRdb has only the in-frame clones, and not every one. The data show 100,000 to 150,000 clones, about 79% seen once. Sequencing used peripheral blood. These receptors were obtained from a woman in her 70s with acute or convalescent COVID-19.

The chain is built from TRBV2 and TRBJ2-3; the match to TRBD2 covers 9 bases. The CDR3 contains 16 residues. In germline, CDR1 is SNHLY, CDR2 FYNNEI. V gave up 1 base and J gave up 2 bases; unmatched junction bases: 4. The CDR3 spells CASSEGAGGITDTQYF. The CDR3 DNA reads TGTGCCAGCAGTGAAGGGGCGGGGGGGATCACAGATACGCAGTATTTT.

J is TRBJ1-1 and V is TRBV24-1; D gene uncertain. Looked up from germline, CDR1 is KGHDR and CDR2 is SFDVKD. This CDR3 is 16 amino acids long. Trimming took off 10 bases at V and 3 bases at J, with 23 bases between the two ends. The CDR3 sequence: CATTLVPRLPDTEAFF. The CDR3 coding sequence is TGTGCCACTACATTGGTCCCCAGGCTCCCGGACACTGAAGCTTTCTTT.

This chain joins TRBV18 and TRBJ2-7; TRBD2 matches 7 bases. Germline V gene data show CDR1 as KGHSH and CDR2 as LQKENI. The ends lost 3 bases at V and 4 bases at J; junction bases unmatched: 12. The CDR3 spans 16 residues. The CDR3 DNA is TGTGCCAGCTCACCTCCACCGTGGGAGGGGAAATACGAGCAGTACGTC. This sequence encodes CASSPPPWEGKYEQYV.

The V call is TRBV7-2, the J call TRBJ1-2, with 10 nucleotides matching TRBD1. The CDR3 is 14 residues long. Germline trimming cut 4 bases from V and 4 bases from J; bases unmatched to any gene: 3. Germline V CDR1 and CDR2: SGHTA, FQGNSA. CDR3 residues: CASSWGQGTYGYTF. CDR3 in DNA: TGTGCCAGCAGCTGGGGACAGGGGACCTATGGCTACACCTTC. Full variable domain (rest looked up from reference TRBV7-2 and TRBJ1-2): GAGVSQSPSNKVTEKGKDVELRCDPISGHTALYWYRQSLGQGLEFLIYFQGNSAPDKSGLPSDRFSAERTGGSVSTLTIQRTQQEDSAVYLCASSWGQGTYGYTFGSGTRLTVV.

V is TRBV9 and J is TRBJ2-7; TRBD2 aligns across 12 bases. There are 12 residues in the CDR3. Germline V gene data show CDR1 as SGDLS and CDR2 as YYNGEE. J was trimmed by 6 bases and V by 6 bases; bases with no gene match: 1. The CDR3 nucleotides are TGTGCCAGCAAACTAGCGGGGGGCGAGCAGTACGTC. Amino acid sequence: CASKLAGGEQYV.

The chain employs TRBV25-1 and TRBJ1-1, with D perhaps matching TRBD1 (5 bases). Trimming took off 0 bases at V and 4 bases at J, with 12 bases between the two ends. The CDR3 extends over 15 amino acids. CDR1 is MGHDK, CDR2 SYGVNS, per germline. CDR3 residues: CASSEYPGSGTEAFF. Written as DNA, the CDR3 is TGTGCCAGCAGTGAATACCCAGGGTCGGGCACTGAAGCTTTCTTT.

The count of this clone is one. The V and J genes are TRBV11-3 and TRBJ2-3, with 8 bases identical to TRBD1. CDR3 size: 13 residues. The germline V gene has CDR1 SGHNT and CDR2 YENEEA. V lost 5 bases and J lost 5; bases outside the gene matches: 3. The CDR3: CASSTGTGDTQYF. In DNA, the CDR3 is TGTGCCAGCAGCACGGGGACAGGAGATACGCAGTATTTT.

V usage is TRBV7-9 and J usage is TRBJ1-2; D gene unclear. CDR3 length: 14 residues. V was clipped by 5 bases and J by 7 bases, with 17 bases between them. CDR1 and CDR2 from the germline V gene are SEHNR and FQNEAQ (reference sequence). The CDR3 DNA reads TGTGCCAGCAGCCCCGGACGGTCGGGAAGTGGCTACACCTTC. This encodes CASSPGRSGSGYTF.

The chain carries TRBV7-2 and TRBJ1-2; 7 nucleotides align to TRBD1. V was pared by 5 bases and J by 0 bases, with 12 bases of the junction left unmatched. This CDR3 has 17 residues. The germline CDR1 and CDR2 sequences are SGHTA and FQGNSA. The CDR3 nucleotides read TGTGCCAGCAGCCCTCAGACAGGGACGGCTCCTAACTATGGCTACACCTTC. Amino acid sequence: CASSPQTGTAPNYGYTF. Supplemented by reference TRBV7-2 and TRBJ1-2, the full variable domain reads GAGVSQSPSNKVTEKGKDVELRCDPISGHTALYWYRQSLGQGLEFLIYFQGNSAPDKSGLPSDRFSAERTGGSVSTLTIQRTQQEDSAVYLCASSPQTGTAPNYGYTFGSGTRLTVV.

V gene TRBV5-8 combines with J gene TRBJ2-3; TRBD2 matches at 13 bases. The CDR3 contains 15 residues. Looked up from germline, CDR1 is SGHTS and CDR2 is YDEGEE. With V trimmed by 4 bases and J by 1 base, 0 bases remained unmatched. The CDR3 coding sequence is TGTGCCAGCAGCGGGACTAGCGGGGGCACAGATACGCAGTATTTT. The encoded protein is CASSGTSGGTDTQYF.

This chain uses TRBV6-5 with TRBJ2-3; a possible D gene is TRBD1 (6 bases). Trimming stripped 0 bases from V and 3 bases from J, with 10 bases between. This CDR3 is built from 15 residues. Germline lookup yields CDR1 MNHEY and CDR2 SVGAGI. CDR3 nucleotide sequence: TGTGCCAGCAGTTACTCGGGGGCCCGGACAGATACGCAGTATTTT. This translates into CASSYSGARTDTQYF.

The rearrangement links TRBV19 to TRBJ1-3, with a possible D match to TRBD1 (6 bases). The CDR3 is 14 residues long. V lost 3 bases, J lost 2 bases, and 8 bases lay in between. The germline V gene has CDR1 LNHDA and CDR2 SQIVND (reference sequence). The CDR3 nucleotides read TGTGCCAGTAGTATTCGGACAGCTGGAAACACCATATATTTT. This sequence encodes CASSIRTAGNTIYF. The whole variable domain, filled in from reference TRBV19 and TRBJ1-3, reads DGGITQSPKYLFRKEGQNVTLSCEQNLNHDAMYWYRQDPGQGLRLIYYSQIVNDFQKGDIAEGYSVSREKKESFPLTVTSAQKNPTAFYLCASSIRTAGNTIYFGEGSWLTVV.

The chain has TRBV5-4 and TRBJ2-2, with 10 bases lining up with TRBD2. The V segment lost 4 bases and the J segment 7 bases; nucleotides outside the gene matches: 7. This CDR3 region has 15 residues. Germline lookup yields CDR1 SGHNT and CDR2 YYREEE (reference sequence). In nucleotides, the CDR3 is TGTGCCAGCAGCCTTAGCGGGGGGTCGGGCGGGGAGCTGTTTTTT. Its protein is CASSLSGGSGGELFF.

The chain joins TRBV2 to TRBJ1-2, with D possibly TRBD1 on 5 matching bases. CDR1 is SNHLY and CDR2 is FYNNEI in the germline V gene. V lost 4 bases and J 8 bases, leaving 17 bases between the germline ends. The CDR3 runs to 14 residues. The CDR3 spells CASSGDSERGGYTF. As DNA, the CDR3 is TGTGCCAGCAGTGGTGACAGTGAAAGGGGCGGCTACACCTTC.

The genes are TRBV7-2 and TRBJ1-2; 8 bases map to TRBD1. The CDR3 is made up of 14 amino acids. V gave up 1 base and J gave up 6 bases; unmatched junction bases: 4. Per the germline V gene, CDR1 is SGHTA and CDR2 is FQGNSA. CDR3 residues: CASSLVQGAHGYTF. The DNA of the CDR3 is TGTGCCAGCAGCTTAGTCCAGGGGGCCCATGGCTACACCTTC.

Written as DNA, the CDR3 is TGTGCCAGCAGCTTAGACAGTTCTAACTATGGCTACACCTTC. Translating gives CASSLDSSNYGYTF. This chain joins TRBV7-2 and TRBJ1-2; D uncertain. The V gene lost 1 base and the J gene lost 0 bases, with 6 bases spanning the gap. CDR3 length equals 14 residues. Per the germline V gene, CDR1 is SGHTA and CDR2 is FQGNSA.

The chain combines TRBV6-5 with TRBJ2-7; D is unresolved. V lost 6 bases and J lost 6, with 12 bases in between. From germline, CDR1 is MNHEY and CDR2 SVGAGI. The CDR3 covers 12 residues. The CDR3 region is CASSLIRGEQYV. CDR3 coding DNA: TGTGCCAGCAGCCTTATACGAGGCGAGCAGTACGTC.

The chain joins TRBV4-1 to TRBJ2-3, with D tentatively TRBD2 (6 bases). The V gene's germline CDR1 is MGHRA and CDR2 YSYEKL. The V gene lost 0 bases and the J gene lost 1 base, with 17 bases spanning the gap. This CDR3 has 18 residues. The CDR3 loop reads CASSQEDLGGGRTDTQYF. DNA of the CDR3: TGCGCCAGCAGCCAAGAAGATCTGGGAGGAGGGCGCACAGATACGCAGTATTTT.

The rearrangement uses TRBV30 and TRBJ1-1; D gene uncertain. Between the trimmed V and J ends, which lost 2 bases and 6 bases, there was a span of 7 bases. The CDR3 spans 11 residues. Germline CDR1 GTSNPN, CDR2 SVGIG (reference sequence). The CDR3 DNA follows: TGTGCCTGGAGTTATAACTCTGAAGCTTTCTTT. This gives the protein CAWSYNSEAFF.

This chain connects TRBV6-5 to TRBJ2-6, with a weak D call TRBD1 (5 bases). V lost 2 bases and J lost 3, with 11 bases in between. Germline CDR1 is MNHEY and CDR2 is SVGAGI. This CDR3 is 16 amino acids long. This CDR3 is CASSYPIGDGANVLTF. Written as DNA, the CDR3 is TGTGCCAGCAGTTACCCGATAGGGGATGGGGCCAACGTCCTGACTTTC.

The J gene is TRBJ1-1, the V gene TRBV18; 8 bases align to TRBD1. This CDR3 has 18 residues. The germline V gene encodes CDR1 KGHSH and CDR2 LQKENI. The V segment lost 3 bases and the J segment 0 bases; nucleotides outside the gene matches: 12. The CDR3 coding sequence is TGTGCCAGCTCACCCCAAGAGCAGGGGGCTTCGGTGAACACTGAAGCTTTCTTT. Translated, it gives CASSPQEQGASVNTEAFF. The full variable domain, rest sourced from reference TRBV18 and TRBJ1-1, is NAGVMQNPRHLVRRRGQEARLRCSPMKGHSHVYWYRQLPEEGLKFMVYLQKENIIDESGMPKERFSAEFPKEGPSILRIQQVVRGDSAAYFCASSPQEQGASVNTEAFFGQGTRLTVV.

The J gene is TRBJ1-6, the V gene TRBV14; 8 nucleotides agree with TRBD1. V was pared by 2 bases and J by 10 bases, with 7 bases of the junction left unmatched. Germline assignment: CDR1 SGHDN and CDR2 FVKESK. The CDR3 runs 15 residues. The CDR3 protein is CASSQFGQGESPLHF. As DNA, the CDR3 is TGTGCCAGCAGCCAATTTGGACAGGGTGAATCACCCCTCCACTTT.

The genes are TRBV2 and TRBJ1-1; weak D call: TRBD1 (6 bases). The germline V gene has CDR1 SNHLY and CDR2 FYNNEI. CDR3 size: 14 residues. With 7 bases removed from V and 1 base from J, the gap between germline ends came to 13 bases. In DNA form, the CDR3 reads TGTGCCAGCAATCAGGGGCTCCCGAACACTGAAGCTTTCTTT. It yields the protein CASNQGLPNTEAFF.

V and J are TRBV11-3 and TRBJ2-3, with 9 bases identical to TRBD2. Per the germline V gene, CDR1 is SGHNT and CDR2 is YENEEA. CDR3 length: 16 residues. V lost 5 bases to trimming and J lost 5 bases; unmatched junction nucleotides: 11. CDR3 nucleotide sequence: TGTGCCAGCAGCCGCCGTGAGCGGGGGGCGGGAGATACGCAGTATTTT. Its protein is CASSRRERGAGDTQYF.

This chain uses TRBV4-2 with TRBJ1-2; no firm D call. Germline values: CDR1 LGHNA, CDR2 YNFKEQ. Trimming cost V 0 bases and J 4 bases, with 6 bases left between them. This CDR3 region has 13 residues. The CDR3 DNA reads as TGTGCCAGCAGCCAAGATACGGTCTATGGCTACACCTTC. Translated: CASSQDTVYGYTF.